This T cell receptor (beta chain) was documented in a study of monozygotic twins with inflammatory bowel disease. For every TCR library, about 3,500 ng of total RNA was used. TCRdb re-called the 5' RACE reads, yielding one record per CDR3 amino acid sequence without DNA. Its table records approximately 330,000 distinct CDR3 sequences. About this clonotype itself: Its antigen is unidentified.

From whole blood, total RNA was isolated without any sorting of T cells. The study, taken as a whole, reports: A distinction between different T cell subtypes was not possible. Healthy twins shared more clonotypes with others than IBD patients, most markedly active ones.

This CDR3 is built from 14 residues. Germline lookup yields CDR1 DFQATT and CDR2 SNEGSKA (reference sequence). This sequence joins TRBV20-1 and TRBJ2-1; TCRdb calls TRBD1, which cannot be checked without DNA. Sequencing used blood. The receptor was derived from a human donor with ulcerative colitis or Crohn's disease, or a healthy co-twin of an affected twin (not recorded which). Here the CDR3 reads CSARAGTGTNEQFF.